Below, one TCR beta chain is given with its context. Antigen: not known. 60 Vbeta and 13 Jbeta primers were used in PCR. Clones were sequenced by immunoSEQ multiplex PCR, and TCRdb holds only the in-frame ones, with some missing. This sample has about 55,000 clones; 65% to 80% occur once, and the top ten carry roughly 36%. The CDR3 has 14 amino acids. J gave up 4 bases and V 5 bases, and 2 bases lay outside the gene matches. The germline CDR1 and CDR2 sequences are SEHNR and FQNEAQ (reference sequence). These data originate in a study of cytomegalovirus exposure and HLA in healthy donors. Study findings and constraints: Later analysis placed DRB1 highest and HLA-C lowest in TCR association rates, which differed by HLA locus.

The chain uses TRBV7-9 and TRBJ1-2; 12 bases match TRBD1. The receptor's source is a man aged 35-49 years in good health and CMV-seropositive. The sequenced material came from PBMCs. The CDR3 region is CASSRGQGAYGYTF. The CDR3 nucleotides read TGTGCCAGCAGCCGGGGACAGGGGGCCTATGGCTACACCTTC. Looking up the rest from reference TRBV7-9 and TRBJ1-2 gives the full variable domain: DTGVSQNPRHKITKRGQNVTFRCDPISEHNRLYWYRQTLGQGPEFLTYFQNEAQLEKSRLLSDRFSAERPKGSFSTLEIQRTEQGDSAMYLCASSRGQGAYGYTFGSGTRLTVV.